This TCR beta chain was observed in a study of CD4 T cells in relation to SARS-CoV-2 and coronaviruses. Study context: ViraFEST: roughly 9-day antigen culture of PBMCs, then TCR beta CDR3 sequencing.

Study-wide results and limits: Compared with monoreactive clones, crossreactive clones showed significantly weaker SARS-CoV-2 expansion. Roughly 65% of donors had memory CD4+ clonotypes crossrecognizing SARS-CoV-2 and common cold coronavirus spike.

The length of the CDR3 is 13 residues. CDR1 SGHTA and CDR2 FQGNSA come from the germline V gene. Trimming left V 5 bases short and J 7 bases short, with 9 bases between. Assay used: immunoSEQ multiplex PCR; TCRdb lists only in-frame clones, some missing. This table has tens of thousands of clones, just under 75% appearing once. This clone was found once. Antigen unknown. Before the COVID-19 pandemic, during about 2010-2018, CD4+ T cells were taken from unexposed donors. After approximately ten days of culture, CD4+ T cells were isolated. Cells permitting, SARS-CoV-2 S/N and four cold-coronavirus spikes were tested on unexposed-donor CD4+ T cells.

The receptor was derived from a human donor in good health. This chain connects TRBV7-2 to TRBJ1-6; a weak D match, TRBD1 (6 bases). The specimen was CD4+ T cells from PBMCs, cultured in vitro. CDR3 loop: CASSSRGNSPLHF. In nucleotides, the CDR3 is TGTGCCAGCAGCAGCAGGGGAAATTCACCCCTCCACTTT.